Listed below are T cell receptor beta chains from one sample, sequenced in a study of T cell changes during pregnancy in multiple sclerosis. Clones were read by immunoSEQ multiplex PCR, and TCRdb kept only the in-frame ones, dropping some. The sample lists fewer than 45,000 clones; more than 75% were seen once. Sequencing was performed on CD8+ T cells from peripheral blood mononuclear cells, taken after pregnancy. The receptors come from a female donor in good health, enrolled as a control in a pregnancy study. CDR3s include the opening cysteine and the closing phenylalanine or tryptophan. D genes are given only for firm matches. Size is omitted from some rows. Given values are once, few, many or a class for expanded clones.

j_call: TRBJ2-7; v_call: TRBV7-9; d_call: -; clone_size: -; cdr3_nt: TGTGCCAGTGGGCTTGGGTACGAGCAGTACTTC; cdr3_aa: CASGLGYEQYF
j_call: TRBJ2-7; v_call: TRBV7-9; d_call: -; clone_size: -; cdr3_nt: TGTGCCAGCAGCGCTGCCGGGAGTCTATTTGGCGAGCAGTACTTC; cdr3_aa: CASSAAGSLFGEQYF
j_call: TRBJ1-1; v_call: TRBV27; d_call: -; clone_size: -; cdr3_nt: TGTGCCAGCAGTGTACAGGGTCGGGGCACTGAAGCTTTCTTT; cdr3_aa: CASSVQGRGTEAFF
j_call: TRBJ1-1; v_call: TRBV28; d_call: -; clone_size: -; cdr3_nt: TGTGCCAGCAGACTTCAGGGGTTCTCAGGAGCTTTCTTT; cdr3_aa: CASRLQGFSGAFF
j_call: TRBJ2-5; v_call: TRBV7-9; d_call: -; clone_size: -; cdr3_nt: TGTGCCAGCAGCTTACTTTGGGACACCCAAGAGACCCAGTACTTC; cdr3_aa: CASSLLWDTQETQYF
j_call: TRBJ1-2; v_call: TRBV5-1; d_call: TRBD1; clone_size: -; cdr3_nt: TGCGCCAGCAGCCTCGGGACAGGAGATAACTATGGCTACACCTTC; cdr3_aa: CASSLGTGDNYGYTF
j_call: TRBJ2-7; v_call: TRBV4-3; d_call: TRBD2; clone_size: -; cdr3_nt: TGCGCCAGCAGCCCGCGGGGAGGGGAGAGGGAGCAGTACTTC; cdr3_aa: CASSPRGGEREQYF
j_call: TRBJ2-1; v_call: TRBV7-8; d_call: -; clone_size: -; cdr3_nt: TGTGCCAGCAGCCCCCGGGCGGGGAACAACAATGAGCAGTTCTTC; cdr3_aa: CASSPRAGNNNEQFF
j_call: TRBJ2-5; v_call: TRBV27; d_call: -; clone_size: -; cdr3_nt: TGTGCCAGCAGTTTAGGGTCGGACAGCCAAGAGACCCAGTACTTC; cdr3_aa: CASSLGSDSQETQYF
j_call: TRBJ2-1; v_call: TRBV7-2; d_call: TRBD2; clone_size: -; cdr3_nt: TGTGCCAGCAGCTCCAGACTAGCGGGAGAATACAATGAGCAGTTCTTC; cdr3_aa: CASSSRLAGEYNEQFF
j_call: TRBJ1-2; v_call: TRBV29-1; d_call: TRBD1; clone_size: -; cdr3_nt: TGCAGCGTCCAGGGGGCCTATGGCTACACCTTC; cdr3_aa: CSVQGAYGYTF
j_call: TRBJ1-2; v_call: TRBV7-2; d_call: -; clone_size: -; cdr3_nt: TGTGCCAGCAGGAAACCCGGGGAGGTTAACTATGGCTACACCTTC; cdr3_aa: CASRKPGEVNYGYTF
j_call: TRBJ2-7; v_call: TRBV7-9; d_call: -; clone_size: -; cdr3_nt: TGTGCCAGCAGCCCCCGGGGGTTAAGCTCCTACGAGCAGTACTTC; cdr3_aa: CASSPRGLSSYEQYF
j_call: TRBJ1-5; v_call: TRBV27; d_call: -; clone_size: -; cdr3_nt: TGTGCCAGCAGTTTGGACAGTATGAGGCAGCCCCAGCATTTT; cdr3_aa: CASSLDSMRQPQHF
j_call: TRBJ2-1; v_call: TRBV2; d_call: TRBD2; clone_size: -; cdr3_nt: TGTGCCACAAGGGAGAGCGGGGGGGCCCGCAATGAGCAGTTCTTC; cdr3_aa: CATRESGGARNEQFF
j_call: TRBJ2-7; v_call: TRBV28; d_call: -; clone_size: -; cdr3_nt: TGTGCCAGCAGTTTCAGGGTCTACTACGAGCAGTACTTC; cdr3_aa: CASSFRVYYEQYF
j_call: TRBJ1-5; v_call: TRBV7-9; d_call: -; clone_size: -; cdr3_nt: TGTGCCAGCAGCTTATCATCCGGACAATGGAGACCTAGGCCCCAGCATTTT; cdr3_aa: CASSLSSGQWRPRPQHF
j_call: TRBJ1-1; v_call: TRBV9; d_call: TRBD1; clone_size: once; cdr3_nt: TGTGCCAGCAGCCTAGGGGGCGGCACTGAAGCTTTCTTT; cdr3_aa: CASSLGGGTEAFF
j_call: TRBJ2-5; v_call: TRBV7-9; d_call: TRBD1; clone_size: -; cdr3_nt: TGTGCCAGCAGTCGGGGACAGGCATCAGAGGAGCAGTACTTC; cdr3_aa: CASSRGQASEEQYF
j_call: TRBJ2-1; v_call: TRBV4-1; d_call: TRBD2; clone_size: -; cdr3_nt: TGCGCCAGCAGCCGGGAGCTGAGGGGACTAGCGGGGGGGTACAATGAGCAGTTCTTC; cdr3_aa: CASSRELRGLAGGYNEQFF
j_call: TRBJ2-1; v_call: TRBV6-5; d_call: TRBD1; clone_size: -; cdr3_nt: TGTGCCAGCAGTTACTCCGGGACAGGGGGCAATGAGCAGTTCTTC; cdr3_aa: CASSYSGTGGNEQFF
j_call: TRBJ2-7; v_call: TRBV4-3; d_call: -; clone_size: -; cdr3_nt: TGCGCCAGCAGCCAAGCACCAGGGGTAAAGTACGAGCAGTACTTC; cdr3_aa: CASSQAPGVKYEQYF
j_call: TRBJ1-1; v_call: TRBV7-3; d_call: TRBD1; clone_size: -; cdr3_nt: TGTGCCAGCAGCTCGACAGGGTCCATGAACACTGAAGCTTTCTTT; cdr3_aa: CASSSTGSMNTEAFF
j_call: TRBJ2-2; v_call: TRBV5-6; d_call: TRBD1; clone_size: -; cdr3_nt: TGTGCCACCGAAAAGGACAGGGCCGGGGAGCTGTTTTTT; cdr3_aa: CATEKDRAGELFF
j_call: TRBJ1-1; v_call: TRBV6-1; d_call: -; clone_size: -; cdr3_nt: TGTGCCAGCGTTCGGGGGGACACTGAAGCTTTCTTT; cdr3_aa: CASVRGDTEAFF